The 9 T cell receptor beta chains listed next were all sequenced from one sample in a study of control samples from healthy donors and cancer patients. The assay was immunoSEQ multiplex PCR, and TCRdb's table has in-frame clones only and misses some. The sample includes 20,000 to 30,000 clones, roughly 80% seen only once; the top ten take about 25%. Sequencing used PBMCs. These receptor sequences come from a man aged 60 to 75 with colorectal cancer.

This clone is medium-sized (0.01 to 0.1%) within its sample. The chain uses TRBV4-1 and TRBJ1-2, with TRBD1 as a possible D gene (5 bases). The CDR3 has 14 residues. Per germline, CDR1 MGHRA and CDR2 YSYEKL. V lost 7 bases and J lost 6, with 18 bases in between. The CDR3: CASTSSGRKDGYTF. Here the CDR3 DNA reads TGCGCCAGCACCTCCTCAGGGAGGAAGGATGGCTACACCTTC.

In nucleotides, the CDR3 is TGTGCCAGCAGGACCGGGACAGTACTCAATCAGCCCCAGCATTTT. This encodes CASRTGTVLNQPQHF. This chain links TRBV5-4 with TRBJ1-5; 7 nucleotides align to TRBD1. Unmatched junction bases numbered 8, after V lost 5 bases and J lost 3 bases. The CDR3 has 15 amino acids. The germline V gene has CDR1 SGHNT and CDR2 YYREEE (reference sequence). Full variable domain (remainder filled in from reference TRBV5-4 and TRBJ1-5): ETGVTQSPTHLIKTRGQQVTLRCSSQSGHNTVSWYQQALGQGPQFIFQYYREEENGRGNFPPRFSGLQFPNYSSELNVNALELDDSALYLCASRTGTVLNQPQHFGDGTRLSIL.

A single count supports this clone. The V and J genes are TRBV12-3 or TRBV12-4 and TRBJ1-3; D ambiguous. Trimming pared 7 bases from V and 1 base from J, leaving 2 bases between. This CDR3 region has 11 residues. CDR3 in DNA: TGTGCCAGCATGTCTGGAAACACCATATATTTT. The encoded protein is CASMSGNTIYF.

The chain couples TRBV15 to TRBJ1-1; D gene uncertain. CDR1 LNHNV and CDR2 YYDKDF come from the germline V gene (reference sequence). V was pared by 1 base and J by 11 bases, with 14 bases between. CDR3 length: 13 residues. The CDR3, as DNA: TGTGCCACCAGCAGAGCGCCAGCGCCAAAGGCTTTCTTT. Its protein product is CATSRAPAPKAFF.

V gene TRBV7-2 combines with J gene TRBJ2-2; the D is unclear. The CDR3 has 16 amino acids. Trimming left V 2 bases short and J 6 bases short, with 16 bases between. Germline CDR1 is SGHTA and CDR2 is FQGNSA. Here the CDR3 DNA reads TGTGCCAGCAGCTTAAATCCTCTACCGGCGTCCGGGGAGCTGTTTTTT. Translating gives CASSLNPLPASGELFF.

The chain uses TRBV6-5 and TRBJ1-2; possibly TRBD1 for D (6 bases). The V and J ends lost 7 bases and 1 base respectively, with 16 bases between them. Germline CDR1 reads MNHEY; CDR2 reads SVGAGI. The CDR3 loop spans 15 amino acids. The CDR3 loop is CASTRGGAGNYGYTF. Written as DNA, the CDR3 is TGTGCCAGCACTCGGGGGGGGGCCGGTAACTATGGCTACACCTTC.

The rearrangement links TRBV5-8 to TRBJ1-6; the D is unclear. The CDR3 runs 13 residues. The V gene's germline CDR1 is SGHTS and CDR2 YDEGEE. V lost 0 bases to trimming and J lost 8 bases, with 6 bases between them. DNA for the CDR3: TGTGCCAGCAGCTTGGAGCCGGATTCACCCCTCCACTTT. Translating gives CASSLEPDSPLHF.

The V gene is TRBV7-8, the J gene TRBJ2-7; TRBD1 is a possible D gene (6 bases). CDR1 is SGHVS and CDR2 is FQNEAQ in the germline V gene. Deletions cut 4 bases from V and 3 bases from J, with 19 bases between. The CDR3 is 16 residues long. CDR3: CASSSTFRTENYEQYV. DNA for the CDR3: TGTGCCAGCAGCTCGACCTTTCGGACAGAAAACTACGAGCAGTACGTC.

V gene TRBV7-2 combines with J gene TRBJ2-7; TRBD2 might be the D (6 bases). V lost 1 base and J lost 0, with 16 bases in between. This CDR3 has 17 amino acids. CDR1 and CDR2 (germline): SGHTA, FQGNSA. The chain's CDR3 is CASSLGVRGPSSYEQYV. Here the CDR3 DNA reads TGTGCCAGCAGCTTAGGTGTGCGGGGACCTAGCTCCTACGAGCAGTACGTC.